Given below is one TCR beta chain in context. This entry belongs to a study of blood T cells in healthy people across ages. The use of a sample-barcoded 5' primer and a J-beta primer mix characterized a second PCR of roughly 6 to 11 cycles. Every sample gave at least 2.5 million paired-end reads containing CDR3. Each CDR3 protein is one row after TCRdb ran MiXCR on the 5' RACE reads. This sample has around 800,000 distinct CDR3 sequences, with 20% to 30% found just once. There were healthy Caucasian individuals from Russia, aged about 6 to 100, serving as donors. V was cut by 6 bases and J by 7 bases, with 16 bases left in between. This CDR3 has 14 residues. Per germline, CDR1 ENHRY and CDR2 SYGVKD. These data were also filed under a second study, of T cells of mothers and their children. From that second work: Each child contributed approximately 2.9 million TCR beta CDR3 reads, while each mother contributed over 9.5 million. Pairs that are related and pairs that are unrelated have TCR recombination output shaped similarly by thymic selection.

The TCR sequence derives from a boy younger than 18 in good health. Sequenced input: blood. The chain uses TRBV10-3 and TRBJ1-5, with D maybe TRBD1 (6 bases). CDR3 amino acids: CAIRSDRIGQPQHF. The CDR3 region has the DNA TGTGCCATCAGATCTGACAGGATCGGCCAGCCCCAGCATTTT.